This T cell receptor beta chain was captured by sequencing in a study of T cell repertoires in ileal Crohn's disease. Overall study: Roughly 40% were active smokers at surgery; median disease duration was around 7.9 years. Study-level findings and limits: Clonal expansions were more frequent in active smokers than non-smokers at surgery.

V was shortened by 4 bases and J by 0 bases, with 16 bases between the two germline ends. The CDR3 consists of 16 residues. The germline V gene encodes CDR1 SQVTM and CDR2 ANQGSEA. About this clone itself: Antigen specificity is unknown.

TCRB immunosequencing input was about 0.55 micrograms of biopsy DNA per sample. Profiled with immunoSEQ multiplex PCR; TCRdb holds only in-frame clones, not every one. The repertoire includes more than 15,000 clones, over 65% of them detected once, and 10% sits in the top ten. The sequence was obtained from an adult with Crohn's disease. Sample: ileal tissue. V usage is TRBV29-1 and J usage is TRBJ1-3; the D is unclear. CDR3: CSVVTRAGVSGNTIYF. Written as DNA, the CDR3 is TGCAGCGTTGTAACCCGGGCCGGGGTCTCTGGAAACACCATATATTTT.